Listed here are 26 T cell receptor beta chains from one sample, sequenced in a study of glioma-infiltrating T cells after dendritic cell vaccination. Regarding time point: after dendritic cell vaccination, including at tumor progression/relapse. The table came from immunoSEQ multiplex PCR; TCRdb's copy has only in-frame clones and leaves some out. This repertoire shows about 24,000 clones, roughly 86% found once; its top ten account for 2.5% to 3.5%. The sequenced sample was blood, obtained after dendritic cell vaccination. The receptor set was obtained from a human donor with glioblastoma.

This clone was detected once. The rearrangement uses TRBV30 and TRBJ2-2, with TRBD1 matching over 9 bases. CDR3 length: 15 amino acids. The V gene end was trimmed by 5 bases and the J gene end by 4 bases; junction bases not matched to a gene: 8. Germline values: CDR1 GTSNPN, CDR2 SVGIG (reference sequence). The CDR3 DNA reads TGTGCCTGGGGAAGACAGGGGGGCGGCACCGGGGAGCTGTTTTTT. Amino acids: CAWGRQGGGTGELFF.

The rearrangement joins TRBV7-2 to TRBJ2-7; the match to TRBD2 covers 13 bases. The CDR3 length is 17 residues. Germline V CDR1 and CDR2: SGHTA, FQGNSA. The V segment lost 5 bases and the J segment 1 base; nucleotides outside the gene matches: 8. The CDR3 spells CASSLISGLAGSYEQYF. In nucleotides, the CDR3 is TGTGCCAGCAGCCTAATATCGGGACTAGCGGGGTCCTACGAGCAGTACTTC.

V and J are TRBV5-1 and TRBJ1-1; D perhaps matches TRBD1 (6 bases). This CDR3 is 14 amino acids long. The V gene lost 7 bases and the J gene lost 4 bases, with 17 bases spanning the gap. Germline V gives CDR1 SGHRS, CDR2 YFSETQ. CDR3 region: CASGKGGGGTEAFF. CDR3 DNA: TGCGCCAGCGGAAAGGGGGGCGGGGGCACTGAAGCTTTCTTT.

The chain links TRBV6-1 to TRBJ1-1, with 9 bases lining up with TRBD1. V gave up 6 bases and J gave up 5 bases; unmatched junction bases: 7. The length of the CDR3 is 14 residues. The germline gives CDR1 MNHNS, CDR2 SASEGT. CDR3 sequence reads: CASSEQGARTEAFF. The CDR3 DNA reads as TGTGCCAGCAGCGAACAGGGGGCTCGGACTGAAGCTTTCTTT.

The rearrangement uses TRBV10-2 and TRBJ1-6; 10 nucleotides line up with TRBD1. Looked up from germline, CDR1 is WSHSY and CDR2 is SAAADI. The CDR3 covers 16 residues. V lost 2 bases to trimming and J lost 9 bases; unmatched junction nucleotides: 7. The CDR3 coding sequence is TGCGCCAGCAGTGAGCCCGGGACAGGGGACTCTTCACCCCTCCACTTT. Its translation is CASSEPGTGDSSPLHF.

The rearrangement links TRBV5-1 to TRBJ1-1; D is unresolved. CDR1 SGHRS and CDR2 YFSETQ come from the germline V gene. The length of the CDR3 is 13 residues. Trimming took 0 bases from V and 5 from J, leaving 8 bases between them. This CDR3 is CASSLDPRTEAFF. The CDR3 DNA reads TGCGCCAGCAGCTTGGACCCCAGGACTGAAGCTTTCTTT.

The CDR3: CASSLAVSTQYF. As DNA, the CDR3 is TGCGCCAGCAGCTTGGCCGTCTCGACCCAGTACTTC. The J gene is TRBJ2-5, the V gene TRBV5-1; D is ambiguous. The length of the CDR3 is 12 residues. CDR1 and CDR2 from the germline V gene are SGHRS and YFSETQ. V lost 0 bases to trimming and J lost 7 bases, with 7 bases between them.

The CDR3 sequence is CASSRLAGGSTDTQYF. CDR3 coding DNA: TGTGCCAGCAGCCGACTAGCGGGGGGCAGCACAGATACGCAGTATTTT. This chain uses TRBV7-6 with TRBJ2-3, with 13 positions matching TRBD2. Germline V gene sequence: CDR1 SGHVS, CDR2 FNYEAQ. This CDR3 has 16 residues. The V segment lost 5 bases and the J segment 0 bases; nucleotides outside the gene matches: 2.

This chain uses TRBV28 with TRBJ2-2, with TRBD1 matching 7 bases. The CDR3 runs to 15 residues. Germline CDR1 reads MDHEN; CDR2 reads SYDVKM. The ends lost 3 bases at V and 2 bases at J; junction bases unmatched: 3. In DNA form, the CDR3 reads TGTGCCAGCAGTTTCAGGGGGTTTAACACCGGGGAGCTGTTTTTT. Translated, it gives CASSFRGFNTGELFF.

The rearrangement links TRBV27 to TRBJ2-4, with 11 bases identical to TRBD2. In germline, CDR1 is MNHEY, CDR2 SMNVEV (reference sequence). Trimming took 7 bases from V and 1 from J; bases not matched to a gene: 12. The CDR3 has 18 amino acids. The CDR3 sequence: CASMRLAGGSFAKNIQYF. DNA for the CDR3: TGTGCCAGCATGAGGCTAGCGGGGGGTTCATTCGCCAAAAACATTCAGTACTTC.

J is TRBJ2-3 and V is TRBV7-9; no clear D. The V end lost 6 bases, the J end lost 3 bases, and 13 bases lay between the germline ends. The CDR3 is made up of 14 amino acids. CDR1 and CDR2 (germline): SEHNR, FQNEAQ (reference sequence). Here the CDR3 DNA reads TGTGCCAGCAGGTTCCCCGTGGCTACAGATACGCAGTATTTT. Its protein product is CASRFPVATDTQYF.

This chain joins TRBV5-1 and TRBJ2-3, with TRBD2 matching over 8 bases. V trimming: 4 bases; J trimming: 0 bases; junction bases outside the gene matches: 7. This CDR3 spans 16 amino acids. Germline V CDR1 and CDR2: SGHRS, YFSETQ. CDR3 loop: CASSPSGGLSTDTQYF. As DNA, the CDR3 is TGCGCCAGCAGCCCGAGCGGGGGCCTCAGCACAGATACGCAGTATTTT.

This chain connects TRBV27 to TRBJ2-1; TRBD1 aligns across 7 bases. Germline CDR1 is MNHEY and CDR2 is SMNVEV (reference sequence). The J segment lost 4 bases and the V segment lost 6 bases, leaving 6 bases of the junction unmatched. This CDR3 has 14 amino acids. CDR3 in amino acids: CASSWTGHYNEQFF. The DNA for the CDR3 is TGTGCCAGCAGCTGGACAGGCCATTACAATGAGCAGTTCTTC.

The chain couples TRBV27 to TRBJ2-6; a weak D match, TRBD1 (6 bases). V shed 4 bases and J shed 4 bases, with 17 bases lying between them. The CDR3 sequence is 17 residues long. Per the germline V gene, CDR1 is MNHEY and CDR2 is SMNVEV (reference sequence). CDR3 region: CASSSTGHRFGANVLTF. The CDR3 DNA sequence: TGTGCCAGCAGTTCAACGGGACACCGGTTCGGGGCCAACGTCCTGACTTTC.

The chain's CDR3 is CASSLAEEVPDTQYF. As DNA, the CDR3 is TGTGCCAGCAGCTTGGCCGAGGAGGTCCCAGATACGCAGTATTTT. The chain has TRBV5-6 and TRBJ2-3; tentative D call: TRBD2 (5 bases). V was pared by 0 bases and J by 4 bases, with 12 bases between. There are 15 residues in the CDR3. The germline CDR1 and CDR2 sequences are SGHDT and YYEEEE.

The V gene is TRBV6-5, the J gene TRBJ1-3, with a possible D match to TRBD1 (5 bases). V was cut by 6 bases and J by 0 bases, with 12 bases left in between. Germline V gene data show CDR1 as MNHEY and CDR2 as SVGAGI. This CDR3 comprises 15 residues. CDR3 sequence: CASSRTGVSGNTIYF. The CDR3 region has the DNA TGTGCCAGCAGCCGTACAGGAGTCTCTGGAAACACCATATATTTT.

The chain carries TRBV6-1 and TRBJ2-7; 8 nucleotides align to TRBD1. Germline values: CDR1 MNHNS, CDR2 SASEGT. The CDR3 sequence is 14 residues long. V trimming: 4 bases; J trimming: 3 bases; junction bases outside the gene matches: 5. CDR3 nucleotide sequence: TGTGCCAGCAGTGCGTACAGGGGGGACTACGAGCAGTACTTC. Translating it yields CASSAYRGDYEQYF.

V usage is TRBV5-1 and J usage is TRBJ2-2; 7 bases line up with TRBD1. The trim removed 4 bases at V and 2 bases at J, leaving 17 bases unmatched. From germline, CDR1 is SGHRS and CDR2 YFSETQ. The CDR3 totals 19 residues. The CDR3 protein is CASSSSQGYQGFNTGELFF. CDR3 DNA: TGCGCCAGCAGCAGCTCACAGGGGTACCAGGGGTTTAACACCGGGGAGCTGTTTTTT.

The chain is built from TRBV19 and TRBJ2-7; maybe TRBD2 (5 bases). The germline V gene has CDR1 LNHDA and CDR2 SQIVND (reference sequence). The V and J ends lost 5 bases and 3 bases respectively, with 14 bases between them. This CDR3 comprises 14 residues. For the CDR3, the DNA is TGTGCCAGTAGTCCAAGGACTGTCCGCTACGAGCAGTACTTC. This sequence encodes CASSPRTVRYEQYF.

The V call is TRBV10-1, the J call TRBJ2-5; 7 positions agree with TRBD1. CDR3 length equals 15 residues. The V and J ends lost 5 bases and 2 bases, in that order; junction bases with no gene match: 8. From germline, CDR1 is WNHNN and CDR2 SYGVQD (reference sequence). This CDR3 is CASSKYGQAQETQYF. Written as DNA, the CDR3 is TGCGCCAGCAGTAAATACGGACAGGCACAAGAGACCCAGTACTTC.

This chain links TRBV19 with TRBJ1-1; a possible D gene is TRBD1 (6 bases). V lost 5 bases and J lost 7, with 17 bases in between. Germline CDR1 and CDR2: LNHDA and SQIVND (reference sequence). The CDR3 runs 14 residues. The CDR3 spells CASSPPAGQIEAFF. CDR3 sequence (DNA): TGTGCCAGTAGTCCTCCCGCCGGACAGATTGAAGCTTTCTTT.

This clone was detected only once. The rearrangement links TRBV7-2 to TRBJ1-6, with no clear D. The germline CDR1 and CDR2 sequences are SGHTA and FQGNSA. V lost 1 base and J lost 7, with 11 bases in between. There are 15 residues in the CDR3. As DNA, the CDR3 is TGTGCCAGCAGCTTAGATCTCGGGTGGAATTCACCCCTCCACTTT. It yields the protein CASSLDLGWNSPLHF.

This rearrangement joins TRBV7-7 to TRBJ2-2; D tentatively reads TRBD1 or TRBD2 (6 bases each). The germline CDR1 and CDR2 sequences are SSHAT and FNYEAQ (reference sequence). This CDR3 is 15 amino acids long. In DNA, the CDR3 is TGTGCTAGCGGACCCGGGACACCGAACACCGGGGAGCTGTTTTTT. Its translation is CASGPGTPNTGELFF.

This clone was counted a few times. The chain employs TRBV4-2 and TRBJ2-4; TRBD2 aligns across 7 bases. Germline V gene sequence: CDR1 LGHNA, CDR2 YNFKEQ. The CDR3 is made up of 15 amino acids. V lost 0 bases to trimming and J lost 4 bases; unmatched junction nucleotides: 3. CDR3 nucleotides: TGTGCCAGCAGCCAAGACCCTAGCGGTAAAAACATTCAGTACTTC. It encodes CASSQDPSGKNIQYF.

Comments on this clone: Its ends do not fully match the called genes, so a read error is possible. The chain links TRBV7-7 to TRBJ1-4; TRBD1 agrees at 8 bases. The germline gives CDR1 SSHAT, CDR2 FNYEAQ (reference sequence). This CDR3 has 21 residues. The DNA for the CDR3 is TGTGCTAGCAGCCCAAAGGCCGAGACAGGGGCCGGGGTGGGGATTAATGAAAAACTGTTTTTT. It codes for CASSPKAETGAGVGINEKLFF.

The J gene is TRBJ1-6, the V gene TRBV7-2; 11 bases align to TRBD1. From germline, CDR1 is SGHTA and CDR2 FQGNSA. Trimming cost V 1 base and J 8 bases; bases outside gene matches: 1. The length of the CDR3 is 15 residues. The CDR3 sequence is CASSLGTGGDSPLHF. In nucleotides, the CDR3 is TGTGCCAGCAGCTTAGGGACAGGGGGCGATTCACCCCTCCACTTT.